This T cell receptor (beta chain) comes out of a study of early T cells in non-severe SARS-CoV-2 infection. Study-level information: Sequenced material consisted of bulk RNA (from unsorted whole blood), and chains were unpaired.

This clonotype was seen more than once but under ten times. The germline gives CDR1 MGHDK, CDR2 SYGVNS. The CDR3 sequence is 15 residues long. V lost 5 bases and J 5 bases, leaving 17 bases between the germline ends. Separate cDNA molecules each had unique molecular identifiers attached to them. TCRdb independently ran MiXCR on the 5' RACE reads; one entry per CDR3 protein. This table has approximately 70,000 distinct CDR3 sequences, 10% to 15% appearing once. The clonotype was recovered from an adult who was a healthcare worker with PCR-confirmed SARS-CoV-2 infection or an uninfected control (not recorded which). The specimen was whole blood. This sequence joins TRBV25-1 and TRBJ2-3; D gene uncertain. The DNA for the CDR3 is TGTGCCAGCAGTACCACGGGTAGCCGGCAAGATACGCAGTATTTT. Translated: CASSTTGSRQDTQYF. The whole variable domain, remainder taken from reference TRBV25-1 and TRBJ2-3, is EADIYQTPRYLVIGTGKKITLECSQTMGHDKMYWYQQDPGMELHLIHYSYGVNSTEKGDLSSESTVSRIRTEHFPLTLESARPSHTSQYLCASSTTGSRQDTQYFGPGTRLTVL.